Shown below are 9 T cell receptor beta chains from a single sample sequenced in a study of blood T cell repertoires in COVID-19. The method was immunoSEQ multiplex PCR; TCRdb's version includes in-frame clones alone and lacks a portion of them. Of about 210,000 clones listed, 82% are singletons. The sample was peripheral blood. These receptors were collected from a woman aged 70-85 years with COVID-19, enrolled during active disease.

The chain employs TRBV5-5 and TRBJ1-5; no reliable D call. CDR1 SGHKS and CDR2 YYEKEE come from the germline V gene (reference sequence). The CDR3 has 15 amino acids. With 2 bases removed from V and 7 bases from J, the gap between germline ends came to 16 bases. The CDR3 reads CASSFRAQRGQPQHF. The CDR3 DNA follows: TGTGCCAGCAGCTTCCGGGCCCAGAGAGGGCAGCCCCAGCATTTT.

This sequence joins TRBV28 and TRBJ2-7; 7 bases match TRBD1. CDR3 size: 15 residues. Germline CDR1 MDHEN, CDR2 SYDVKM. V was pared by 5 bases and J by 7 bases, with 14 bases of the junction left unmatched. CDR3 residues: CASSPPGQGVREQYF. Here the CDR3 DNA reads TGTGCCAGCAGTCCACCGGGCCAGGGGGTTCGGGAGCAGTACTTC.

This clone has only one observation. In nucleotides, the CDR3 is TGTGCCAGCAGTTTATTCCCGGGACAGGGAGGGAACTATGGCTACACCTTC. Amino acid sequence: CASSLFPGQGGNYGYTF. The chain carries TRBV28 and TRBJ1-2; 9 bases line up with TRBD1. Germline CDR1 and CDR2: MDHEN and SYDVKM. J gave up 2 bases and V 1 base, and 8 bases lay outside the gene matches. The CDR3 is 17 amino acids.

The rearrangement joins TRBV7-3 to TRBJ2-6; D may be TRBD1 (6 bases). V was cut by 5 bases and J by 1 base, with 9 bases left in between. The germline V gene encodes CDR1 SGHTA and CDR2 FQGTGA. The CDR3 is 15 residues long. The CDR3 sequence is CASSVGQSGANVLTF. The DNA of the CDR3 is TGTGCCAGCAGCGTGGGACAATCTGGGGCCAACGTCCTGACTTTC.

The J gene is TRBJ2-2, the V gene TRBV2; 7 nucleotides agree with TRBD1. Trimming took 4 bases from V and 5 from J; bases not matched to a gene: 4. The CDR3 totals 14 residues. CDR1 SNHLY and CDR2 FYNNEI come from the germline V gene. The CDR3 here is CASSGDSQTGELFF. CDR3 DNA: TGTGCCAGCAGTGGGGACAGTCAAACCGGGGAGCTGTTTTTT. Filled out from reference TRBV2 and TRBJ2-2, the complete variable domain reads EPEVTQTPSHQVTQMGQEVILRCVPISNHLYFYWYRQILGQKVEFLVSFYNNEISEKSEIFDDQFSVERPDGSNFTLKIRSTKLEDSAMYFCASSGDSQTGELFFGEGSRLTVL.

This clone was observed once. V and J are TRBV6-5 and TRBJ2-1, with D perhaps TRBD2 (6 bases). The CDR3 sequence is 15 residues long. From germline, CDR1 is MNHEY and CDR2 SVGAGI. The V end lost 6 bases, the J end lost 0 bases, and 12 bases lay between the germline ends. CDR3 residues: CASSPRTTSYNEQFF. Written as DNA, the CDR3 is TGTGCCAGCAGCCCCCGGACTACCTCCTACAATGAGCAGTTCTTC.

The chain is built from TRBV7-9 and TRBJ1-1; weak D call: TRBD1 (5 bases). V gave up 0 bases and J gave up 8 bases, with 10 bases separating them. Germline V gene sequence: CDR1 SEHNR, CDR2 FQNEAQ (reference sequence). The CDR3 length is 13 residues. CDR3 DNA: TGTGCCAGCAGCTTAGCCGGGGGAGGGGAAGCTTTCTTT. It translates to CASSLAGGGEAFF. The full variable domain, in which reference TRBV7-9 and TRBJ1-1 provide the parts outside the CDR3, is DTGVSQNPRHKITKRGQNVTFRCDPISEHNRLYWYRQTLGQGPEFLTYFQNEAQLEKSRLLSDRFSAERPKGSFSTLEIQRTEQGDSAMYLCASSLAGGGEAFFGQGTRLTVV.

The chain joins TRBV11-2 to TRBJ2-2; TRBD2 aligns across 13 bases. This CDR3 is 17 amino acids long. J lost 5 bases, V lost 3 bases, and 6 bases had no gene match. Germline V gene sequence: CDR1 SGHAT, CDR2 FQNNGV. CDR3 nucleotides: TGTGCCAGCAGCTTCAGGACTAGCGGGAGTAGTACCGGGGAGCTGTTTTTT. This sequence encodes CASSFRTSGSSTGELFF.

About this clone itself: At the DNA level, this CDR3 is encoded by other sequences in the same sample as well. The chain carries TRBV7-2 and TRBJ2-7, with 7 bases aligning to TRBD2. From germline, CDR1 is SGHTA and CDR2 FQGNSA. J lost 0 bases, V lost 1 base, and 3 bases had no gene match. This CDR3 has 15 amino acids. The CDR3 here is CASSLGAGSSYEQYF. For the CDR3, the DNA is TGTGCCAGCAGCTTAGGAGCGGGGAGCTCCTACGAGCAGTACTTC.